The TCR beta chain described here comes from a study of OX40 agonist ivuxolimab in advanced cancers. Across the whole study: The study treated patients with ivuxolimab, an agonistic anti-OX40 (CD134) antibody. Patients with prior anti-PD-1, anti-PD-L1 or anti-CTLA-4 therapy were eligible; roughly 41% had some.

Profiled with immunoSEQ multiplex PCR; TCRdb holds only in-frame clones, not every one. The sample has 60,000 to 75,000 clones, around 90% seen once. Study-wide findings and caveats: Expanded clones were, on average, more numerous among CD8+ T cells than CD4+.

Autoimmune disease history or systemic immunosuppression barred patients. Regarding this clone: Its antigen is as yet unknown.

The receptor comes from an adult with an advanced solid tumor such as melanoma, head and neck, liver or kidney cancer. Sample: CD4+ or CD8+ T cells sorted from blood, taken in a trial of the OX40 agonist ivuxolimab.

The CDR3 sequence is CASSYSGRGSSPLHF. CDR3 DNA sequence: TGTGCCAGCAGTTACTCGGGCAGGGGTAGTTCACCCCTCCACTTT. The rearrangement uses TRBV6-5 and TRBJ1-6, with D possibly being TRBD1 (6 bases). The CDR3 loop spans 15 amino acids. V gave up 0 bases and J gave up 9 bases, with 12 bases separating them. CDR1 is MNHEY, CDR2 SVGAGI, per germline.